Below are 14 T cell receptor beta chains sequenced from a single sample in a study of cytomegalovirus exposure and HLA in healthy donors. The study ran its PCR with 60 Vbeta and 13 Jbeta primers. Assay used: immunoSEQ multiplex PCR; TCRdb lists only in-frame clones, some missing. The profile covers 90,000 to 120,000 clones, with about 74% appearing a single time and roughly 15% taken by the ten largest. Sequencing was carried out using PBMCs. Source of these receptors: a woman aged 40-49 years in good health and CMV-seropositive.

CDR3 protein: CASNEIPGGGALHF. The CDR3 DNA sequence: TGTGCCAGCAATGAGATTCCTGGGGGGGGAGCCCTCCACTTT. The chain employs TRBV11-2 and TRBJ1-6; D is possibly TRBD1 (5 bases). Trimming stripped 7 bases from V and 14 bases from J, with 21 bases between. Germline CDR1 is SGHAT and CDR2 is FQNNGV. This CDR3 spans 14 amino acids.

This clone has only a few counts. This rearrangement joins TRBV21-1 to TRBJ1-5; the D call of TRBD1 is as the table states it, not checked on the DNA. TRBV21-1 is given as a pseudogene. The CDR3 loop spans 16 amino acids. CDR3 sequence reads: CASSTVLTGFNQPQHF. As DNA, the CDR3 is TGTGCCAGCAGCACCGTACTGACAGGGTTTAATCAGCCCCAGCATTTT.

This clone was seen only a few times. This sequence joins TRBV6-6 and TRBJ1-1; TRBD1 might be the D (6 bases). CDR3 length: 13 residues. The germline V gene encodes CDR1 MNHNY and CDR2 SVGAGI (reference sequence). Between the trimmed V and J ends, which lost 5 bases and 4 bases, there was a span of 11 bases. The CDR3 DNA sequence: TGTGCCAGCAGTATCCGAGGGGGCACTGAAGCTTTCTTT. Its protein is CASSIRGGTEAFF.

This chain joins TRBV4-1 and TRBJ1-2, with 12 bases lining up with TRBD1. The CDR3 runs to 15 residues. The germline gives CDR1 MGHRA, CDR2 YSYEKL. Trimming at V came to 0 bases and at J to 8 bases, leaving 4 bases not matched to a gene. The CDR3 loop is CASSQDSGTGGGYTF. The CDR3 region has the DNA TGCGCCAGCAGCCAAGATTCAGGGACAGGGGGCGGCTACACCTTC.

The chain employs TRBV27 and TRBJ2-3, with 12 nucleotides matching TRBD2. V shed 5 bases, J shed 5 bases, and the junction held 8 bases outside the gene matches. The CDR3 runs to 16 residues. CDR1 is MNHEY and CDR2 is SMNVEV in the germline V gene (reference sequence). This CDR3 reads CASSPNLAGGKDTQYF. The CDR3 coding sequence is TGTGCCAGCAGTCCCAACCTAGCGGGGGGGAAAGATACGCAGTATTTT.

The chain employs TRBV14 and TRBJ2-2, with a possible D match to TRBD1 (6 bases). Per the germline V gene, CDR1 is SGHDN and CDR2 is FVKESK. Trimming took off 2 bases at V and 5 bases at J, with 15 bases between the two ends. There are 16 residues in the CDR3. The DNA for the CDR3 is TGTGCCAGCAGCCAATTGTTAGGGGGAAGGACCGGGGAGCTGTTTTTT. It is translated as CASSQLLGGRTGELFF. Looking up the rest from reference TRBV14 and TRBJ2-2 gives the full variable domain: EAGVTQFPSHSVIEKGQTVTLRCDPISGHDNLYWYRRVMGKEIKFLLHFVKESKQDESGMPNNRFLAERTGGTYSTLKVQPAELEDSGVYFCASSQLLGGRTGELFFGEGSRLTVL.

This chain uses TRBV10-3 with TRBJ2-1, with a possible D match to TRBD1 (6 bases). Germline V lookup: CDR1 ENHRY, CDR2 SYGVKD. The CDR3 sequence is 14 residues long. Between the trimmed V and J ends, which lost 8 bases and 6 bases, there was a span of 17 bases. CDR3 sequence: CAIASRGTINEQFF. DNA for the CDR3: TGTGCCATCGCAAGCAGGGGAACCATCAATGAGCAGTTCTTC.

V usage is TRBV5-1 and J usage is TRBJ2-1; D perhaps matches TRBD2 (6 bases). The CDR3 totals 14 residues. The V end was cut by 5 bases, the J end by 5 bases, with 14 bases between. Germline assignment: CDR1 SGHRS and CDR2 YFSETQ. CDR3 sequence reads: CASRGGIGNNEQFF. In DNA form, the CDR3 reads TGCGCCAGCAGGGGGGGTATAGGAAACAATGAGCAGTTCTTC.

The chain recombines TRBV30 with TRBJ2-7; the D gene is possibly TRBD2 (5 bases). Germline V CDR1 and CDR2: GTSNPN, SVGIG (reference sequence). V lost 2 bases to trimming and J lost 0 bases, with 8 bases between them. There are 13 residues in the CDR3. This CDR3 is CAWSTGSSYEQYF. The CDR3 DNA reads as TGTGCCTGGAGTACGGGGTCCTCCTACGAGCAGTACTTC.

The rearrangement links TRBV6-5 to TRBJ2-7, with D perhaps matching TRBD2 (7 bases). V was pared by 8 bases and J by 4 bases, with 15 bases between. This CDR3 comprises 13 residues. Germline V lookup: CDR1 MNHEY, CDR2 SVGAGI. This CDR3 reads CASCMGGQYEQYF. CDR3 DNA: TGTGCCAGCTGCATGGGGGGGCAGTACGAGCAGTACTTC.

The genes are TRBV4-2 and TRBJ2-3; 12 bases match TRBD2. V trimming: 1 base; J trimming: 1 base; junction bases outside the gene matches: 0. The germline V gene has CDR1 LGHNA and CDR2 YNFKEQ. This CDR3 is built from 16 residues. The CDR3 protein is CASSQGLAGGTDTQYF. In DNA, the CDR3 is TGTGCCAGCAGCCAAGGACTAGCGGGGGGCACAGATACGCAGTATTTT.

This chain uses TRBV29-1 with TRBJ2-5; tentatively, D is TRBD1 (7 bases). The germline V and J ends were trimmed by 7 bases and 1 base, with 10 bases remaining between them. The germline CDR1 and CDR2 sequences are SQVTM and ANQGSEA. The CDR3 contains 12 residues. CDR3 DNA sequence: TGCAGCGGGAGGGGGCGCCAAGAGACCCAGTACTTC. Translated, it gives CSGRGRQETQYF.

V gene TRBV18 combines with J gene TRBJ2-5; perhaps TRBD1 as D (5 bases). CDR3 size: 16 residues. Germline loops: CDR1 KGHSH, CDR2 LQKENI. Trimming removed 0 bases from V and 5 bases from J, with 16 bases in between. The CDR3 protein is CASSPPVQASRETQYF. CDR3 nucleotide sequence: TGTGCCAGCTCACCACCGGTACAGGCCTCAAGGGAGACCCAGTACTTC.

The V and J genes are TRBV6-5 and TRBJ1-1; no reliable D call. Trimming shortened V by 6 bases and J by 1 base, and 9 bases separated the two germline ends. Looked up from germline, CDR1 is MNHEY and CDR2 is SVGAGI. The CDR3 is made up of 13 amino acids. CDR3 residues: CASRTQWNTEAFF. CDR3 in DNA: TGTGCCAGCAGGACACAGTGGAACACTGAAGCTTTCTTT.